This T cell receptor (beta chain) was sequenced in a study of a mutant IDH1 vaccine in newly diagnosed glioma. Time point indicated: week 47, end of study. Alongside topical imiquimod, each dose of vaccine comprised 300 ug of mutant IDH1 20-mer peptide. Repertoires were generated with immunoSEQ multiplex PCR, while TCRdb's copy carries only in-frame clones and drops some. Of tens of thousands of clones in the sample, about 79% were seen once. A word on this clone: Its antigen remains unidentified.

V lost 3 bases and J 5 bases, leaving 3 bases between the germline ends. The CDR3 covers 11 residues. This specimen consisted of PBMCs, obtained from a glioma patient whose treatment included an IDH1 peptide vaccine. The genes are TRBV5-3 and TRBJ1-5; D is unclear. TRBV5-3 is reported as an ORF; its role is uncertain. This receptor was taken from a man aged 50-59 years with glioma. The CDR3 DNA is TGTGCCAGAAGCTCCTATCAGCCCCAGCATTTT. It codes for CARSSYQPQHF.